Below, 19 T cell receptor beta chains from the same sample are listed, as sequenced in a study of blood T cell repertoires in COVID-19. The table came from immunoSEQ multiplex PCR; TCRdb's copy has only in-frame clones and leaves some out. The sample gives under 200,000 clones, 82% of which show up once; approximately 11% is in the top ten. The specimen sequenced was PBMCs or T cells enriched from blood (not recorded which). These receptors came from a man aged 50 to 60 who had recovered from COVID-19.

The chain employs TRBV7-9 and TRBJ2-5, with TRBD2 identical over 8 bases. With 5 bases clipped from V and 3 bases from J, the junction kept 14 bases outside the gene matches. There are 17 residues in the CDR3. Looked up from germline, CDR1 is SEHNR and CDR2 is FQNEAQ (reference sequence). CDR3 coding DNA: TGTGCCAGCAGCACGACGTCCAAACTAGCGGTCAAAGAGACCCAGTACTTC. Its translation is CASSTTSKLAVKETQYF.

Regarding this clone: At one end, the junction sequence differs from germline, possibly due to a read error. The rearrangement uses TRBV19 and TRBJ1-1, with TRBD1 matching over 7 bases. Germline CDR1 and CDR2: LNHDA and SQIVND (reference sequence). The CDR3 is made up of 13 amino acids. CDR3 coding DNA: TGTGCCAGTAGTACCTCCAAGACAGGGATCCCTCAATTT. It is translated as CASSTSKTGIPQF.

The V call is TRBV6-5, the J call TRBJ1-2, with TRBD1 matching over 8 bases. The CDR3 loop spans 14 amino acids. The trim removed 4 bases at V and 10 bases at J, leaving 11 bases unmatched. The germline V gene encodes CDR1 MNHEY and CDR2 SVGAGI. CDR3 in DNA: TGTGCCAGCAGTTTATTAAGGACAGGGTCGGACTACACCTTC. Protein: CASSLLRTGSDYTF.

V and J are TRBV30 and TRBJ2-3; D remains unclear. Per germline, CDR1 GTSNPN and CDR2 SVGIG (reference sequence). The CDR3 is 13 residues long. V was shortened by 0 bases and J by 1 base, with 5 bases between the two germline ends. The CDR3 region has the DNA TGTGCCTGGAGTGTATCAGGCACAGATACGCAGTATTTT. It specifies CAWSVSGTDTQYF.

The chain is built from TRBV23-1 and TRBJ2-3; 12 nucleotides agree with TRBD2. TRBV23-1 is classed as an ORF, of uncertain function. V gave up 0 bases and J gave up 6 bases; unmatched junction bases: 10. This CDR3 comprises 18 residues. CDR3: CASSQSGLAGPGGDTQYF. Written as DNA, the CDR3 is TGCGCCAGCAGTCAATCGGGACTAGCGGGTCCGGGGGGGGATACGCAGTATTTT.

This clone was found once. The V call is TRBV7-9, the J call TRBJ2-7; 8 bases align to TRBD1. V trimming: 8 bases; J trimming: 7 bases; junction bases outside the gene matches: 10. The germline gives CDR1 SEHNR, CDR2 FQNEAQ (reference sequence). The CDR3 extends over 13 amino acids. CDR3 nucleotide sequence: TGTGCCAGCCGGGGGCAGGGGGCGAGGGAGCAGTACTTC. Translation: CASRGQGAREQYF.

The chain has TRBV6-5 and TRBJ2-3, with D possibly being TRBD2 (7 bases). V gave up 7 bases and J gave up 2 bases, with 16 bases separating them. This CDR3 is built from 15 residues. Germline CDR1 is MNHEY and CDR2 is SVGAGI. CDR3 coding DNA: TGTGCCAGCACTCGGGGGGCCGGCTCCACAGATACGCAGTATTTT. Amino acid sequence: CASTRGAGSTDTQYF.

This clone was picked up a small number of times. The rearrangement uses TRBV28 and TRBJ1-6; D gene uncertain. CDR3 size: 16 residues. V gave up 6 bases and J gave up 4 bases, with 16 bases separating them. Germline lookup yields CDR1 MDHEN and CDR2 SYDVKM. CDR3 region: CASRTGGLGYNSPLHF. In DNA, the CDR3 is TGTGCCAGCAGAACGGGAGGGCTGGGATATAATTCACCCCTCCACTTT.

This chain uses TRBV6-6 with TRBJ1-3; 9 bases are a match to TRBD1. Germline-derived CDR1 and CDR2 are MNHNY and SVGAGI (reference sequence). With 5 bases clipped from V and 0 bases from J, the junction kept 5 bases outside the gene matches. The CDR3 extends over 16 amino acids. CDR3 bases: TGTGCCAGCAGTCCCACAGGGGGCCTCTCTGGAAACACCATATATTTT. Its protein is CASSPTGGLSGNTIYF.

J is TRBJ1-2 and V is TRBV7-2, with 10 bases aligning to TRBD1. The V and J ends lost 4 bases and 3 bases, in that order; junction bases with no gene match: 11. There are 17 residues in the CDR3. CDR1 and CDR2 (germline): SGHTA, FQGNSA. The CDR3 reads CASSSRTGGRSDYGYTF. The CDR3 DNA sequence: TGTGCCAGCAGCTCCAGGACAGGGGGGAGGTCTGACTATGGCTACACCTTC.

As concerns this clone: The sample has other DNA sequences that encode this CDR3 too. CDR3 DNA: TGTGCCAGCAGAGGACAGGGCACAGATACGCAGTATTTT. Translating it yields CASRGQGTDTQYF. The rearrangement joins TRBV6-5 to TRBJ2-3, with 7 bases that match TRBD1. CDR3 length: 13 residues. V shed 6 bases and J 1 base; nucleotides not matched to a gene: 1. Germline CDR1 reads MNHEY; CDR2 reads SVGAGI.

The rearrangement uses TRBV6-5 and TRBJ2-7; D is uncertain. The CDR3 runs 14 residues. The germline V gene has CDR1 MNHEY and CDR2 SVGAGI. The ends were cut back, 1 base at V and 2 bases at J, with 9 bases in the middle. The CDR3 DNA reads TGTGCCAGCAGTTACTTTGAGGAAACCTACGAGCAGTACTTC. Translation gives CASSYFEETYEQYF.

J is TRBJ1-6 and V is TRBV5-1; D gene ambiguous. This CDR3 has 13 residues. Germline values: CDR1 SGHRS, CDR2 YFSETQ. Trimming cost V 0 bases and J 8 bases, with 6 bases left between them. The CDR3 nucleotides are TGCGCCAGCAGCTTGGCCGGTTATTCACCCCTCCACTTT. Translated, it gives CASSLAGYSPLHF.

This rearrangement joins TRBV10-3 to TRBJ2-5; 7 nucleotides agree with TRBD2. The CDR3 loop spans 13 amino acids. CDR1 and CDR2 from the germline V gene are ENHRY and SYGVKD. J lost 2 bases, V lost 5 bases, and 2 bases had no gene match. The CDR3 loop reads CAISLAAQETQYF. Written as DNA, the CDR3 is TGTGCCATCAGTCTAGCGGCTCAAGAGACCCAGTACTTC.

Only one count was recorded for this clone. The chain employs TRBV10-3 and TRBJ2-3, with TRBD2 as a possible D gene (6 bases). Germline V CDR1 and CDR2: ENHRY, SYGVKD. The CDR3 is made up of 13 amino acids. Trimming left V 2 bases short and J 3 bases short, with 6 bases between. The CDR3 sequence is CAISEGGTDTQYF. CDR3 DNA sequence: TGTGCCATCAGTGAGGGGGGGACAGATACGCAGTATTTT.

The CDR3 coding sequence is TGTGCCAGCTCAGCCGACCTCCTTTCTAGCTCTGGAAACACCATATATTTT. Residues: CASSADLLSSSGNTIYF. The chain links TRBV18 to TRBJ1-3, with no clear D. The CDR3 consists of 17 residues. Germline CDR1 reads KGHSH; CDR2 reads LQKENI. V lost 5 bases to trimming and J lost 0 bases, with 17 bases between them.

The CDR3: CASSETSSYEQYF. The CDR3 region has the DNA TGTGCCAGCAGTGAAACTAGCTCCTACGAGCAGTACTTC. The chain combines TRBV2 with TRBJ2-7; D may be TRBD2 (5 bases). Germline CDR1 and CDR2: SNHLY and FYNNEI. The CDR3 extends over 13 amino acids. V was pared by 2 bases and J by 0 bases, with 5 bases between. The entire variable domain, with the rest obtained from reference TRBV2 and TRBJ2-7, is as follows: EPEVTQTPSHQVTQMGQEVILRCVPISNHLYFYWYRQILGQKVEFLVSFYNNEISEKSEIFDDQFSVERPDGSNFTLKIRSTKLEDSAMYFCASSETSSYEQYFGPGTRLTVT.

CDR3 sequence: CATSRAGQGQRAPRELFF. CDR3 nucleotides: TGTGCCACCAGCAGAGCTGGACAGGGTCAACGGGCACCGAGGGAGCTGTTTTTT. The chain couples TRBV15 to TRBJ2-2; TRBD1 agrees at 8 bases. There are 18 residues in the CDR3. The germline V gene has CDR1 LNHNV and CDR2 YYDKDF (reference sequence). Trimming cost V 1 base and J 9 bases; bases outside gene matches: 16.

In nucleotides, the CDR3 is TGTGCCAGCAGTTATAACAGGGGAAGCTCCTATAATTCACCCCTCCACTTT. Amino acids: CASSYNRGSSYNSPLHF. The rearrangement joins TRBV5-8 to TRBJ1-6; 7 bases match TRBD1. Germline CDR1 reads SGHTS; CDR2 reads YDEGEE. This CDR3 is built from 17 residues. V shed 5 bases, J shed 0 bases, and the junction held 8 bases outside the gene matches.